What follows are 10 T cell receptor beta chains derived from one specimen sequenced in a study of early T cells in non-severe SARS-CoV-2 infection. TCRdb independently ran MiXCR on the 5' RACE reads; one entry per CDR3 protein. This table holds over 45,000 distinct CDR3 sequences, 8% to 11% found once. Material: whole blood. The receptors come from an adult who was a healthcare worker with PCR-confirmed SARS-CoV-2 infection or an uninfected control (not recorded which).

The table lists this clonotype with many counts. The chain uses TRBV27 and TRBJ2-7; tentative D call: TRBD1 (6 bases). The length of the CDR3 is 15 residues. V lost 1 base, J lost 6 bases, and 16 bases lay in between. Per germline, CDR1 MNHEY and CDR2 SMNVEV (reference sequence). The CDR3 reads CASSLLGQGLGEQYF. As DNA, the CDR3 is TGTGCCAGCAGTTTATTAGGGCAGGGGCTGGGCGAGCAGTACTTC.

The CDR3 bases are TGTGCCAGCAGCCAGGGGCGGGAGAGCTCCTACAATGAGCAGTTCTTC. Translated, it gives CASSQGRESSYNEQFF. The chain employs TRBV3-1 and TRBJ2-1, with 7 nucleotides matching TRBD2. V lost 3 bases and J lost 0; bases outside the gene matches: 5. The CDR3 loop spans 16 amino acids. In germline, CDR1 is LGHDT, CDR2 YNNKEL (reference sequence).

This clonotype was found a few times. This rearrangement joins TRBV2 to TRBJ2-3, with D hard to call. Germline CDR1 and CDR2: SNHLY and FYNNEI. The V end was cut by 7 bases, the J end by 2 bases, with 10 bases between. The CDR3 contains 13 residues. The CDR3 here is CASTGWLTDTQYF. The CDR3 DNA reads TGTGCCAGCACCGGATGGCTCACAGATACGCAGTATTTT.

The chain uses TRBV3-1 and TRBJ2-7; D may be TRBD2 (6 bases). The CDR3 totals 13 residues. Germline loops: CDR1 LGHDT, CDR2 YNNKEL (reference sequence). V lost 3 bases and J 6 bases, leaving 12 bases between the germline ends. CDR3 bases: TGTGCCAGCAGCCATCGGACCGGGGGCGAGCAGTACTTC. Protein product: CASSHRTGGEQYF.

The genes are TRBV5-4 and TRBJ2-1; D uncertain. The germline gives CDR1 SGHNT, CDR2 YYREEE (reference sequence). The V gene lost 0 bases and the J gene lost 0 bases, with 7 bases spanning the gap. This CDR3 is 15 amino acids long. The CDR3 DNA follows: TGTGCCAGCAGCTTGGACTGGGGCTCCTACAATGAGCAGTTCTTC. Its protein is CASSLDWGSYNEQFF.

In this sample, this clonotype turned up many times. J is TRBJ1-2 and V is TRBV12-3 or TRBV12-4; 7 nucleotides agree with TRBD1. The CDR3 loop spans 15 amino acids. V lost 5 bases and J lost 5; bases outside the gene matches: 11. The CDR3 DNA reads TGTGCCAGCAGTCCCGCGACAGGGAGTGGGTATGGCTACACCTTC. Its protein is CASSPATGSGYGYTF.

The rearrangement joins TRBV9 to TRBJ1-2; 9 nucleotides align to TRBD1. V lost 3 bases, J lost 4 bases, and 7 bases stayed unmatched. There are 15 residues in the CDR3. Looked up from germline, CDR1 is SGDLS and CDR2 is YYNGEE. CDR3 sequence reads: CASSAGDRVAYGYTF. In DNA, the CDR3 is TGTGCCAGCAGCGCGGGGGACAGGGTGGCCTATGGCTACACCTTC.

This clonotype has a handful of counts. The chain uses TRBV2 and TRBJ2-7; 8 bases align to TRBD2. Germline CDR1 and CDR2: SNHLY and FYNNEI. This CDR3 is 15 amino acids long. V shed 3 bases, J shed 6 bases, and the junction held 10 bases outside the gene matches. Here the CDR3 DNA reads TGTGCCAGCAGTGATCCTGGGACTAGTTTGGGCGAGCAGTACTTC. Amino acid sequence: CASSDPGTSLGEQYF.

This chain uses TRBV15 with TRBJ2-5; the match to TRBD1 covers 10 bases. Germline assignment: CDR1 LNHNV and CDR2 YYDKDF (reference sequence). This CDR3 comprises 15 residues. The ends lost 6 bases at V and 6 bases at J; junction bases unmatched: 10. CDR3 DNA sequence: TGTGCCACCAGTCGCACGGGACAGGGGTCGCAGACCCAGTACTTC. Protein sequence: CATSRTGQGSQTQYF.

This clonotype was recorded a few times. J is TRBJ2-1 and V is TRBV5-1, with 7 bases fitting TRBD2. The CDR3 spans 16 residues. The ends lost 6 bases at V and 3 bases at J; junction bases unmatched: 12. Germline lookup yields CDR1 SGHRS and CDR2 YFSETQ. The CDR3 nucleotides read TGCGCCAGCAACTTAATGCCCGGGGGGAACTACAATGAGCAGTTCTTC. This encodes CASNLMPGGNYNEQFF.